The subject of this entry is one T cell receptor (beta chain). Assay: immunoSEQ multiplex PCR; the TCRdb copy retains only in-frame clones and omits some. The sample shows approximately 230,000 clones, over 70% of them seen only once. The data stem from a study of control samples from healthy donors and cancer patients. The V gene lost 3 bases and the J gene lost 0 bases, with 10 bases spanning the gap. Germline values: CDR1 SGHTS, CDR2 YDEGEE. The CDR3 length is 15 residues. The TCR comes from a woman between 55 and 75 years old with lung cancer. The chain is built from TRBV5-8 and TRBJ1-3; perhaps TRBD1 as D (5 bases). Material: PBMCs. The DNA of the CDR3 is TGTGCCAGCAGCTGGCCAGGGACCTCTGGAAACACCATATATTTT. Translating gives CASSWPGTSGNTIYF.